This entry is about one T cell receptor (beta chain). Trimming cost V 3 bases and J 2 bases, with 14 bases left between them. The length of the CDR3 is 16 residues. Germline V lookup: CDR1 SGHTA, CDR2 FQGNSA. The record originates from a study of blood T cell repertoires in COVID-19. Across the study: The United States, Italy and Spain supplied acute and convalescent COVID-19 samples.

Clones were sequenced by immunoSEQ multiplex PCR, and TCRdb holds only the in-frame ones, with some missing. This table has under 20,000 clones, approximately 90% appearing once. The sample was peripheral blood. J is TRBJ1-3 and V is TRBV7-2; D is ambiguous. The receptor comes from a human donor in a cohort sampled during active COVID-19. This CDR3 is CASSFGGAGAGNTIYF. DNA of the CDR3: TGTGCCAGCAGCTTTGGTGGCGCAGGTGCTGGAAACACCATATATTTT. The whole variable domain, filled in from reference TRBV7-2 and TRBJ1-3, reads GAGVSQSPSNKVTEKGKDVELRCDPISGHTALYWYRQSLGQGLEFLIYFQGNSAPDKSGLPSDRFSAERTGGSVSTLTIQRTQQEDSAVYLCASSFGGAGAGNTIYFGEGSWLTVV.